This T cell receptor beta chain was observed in a study of blood T cell repertoires in COVID-19 (TCRdb year 2020). Describing the broader study: Samples covering the acute and convalescent phases of COVID-19 were provided by collaborators in the United States, Italy and Spain. Where available, HLA class I and class II types were obtained from metadata supplied by the sample provider rather than from assay-based typing. The prospective study material was composed of cDNA or gDNA derived from T cells, B-cell-depleted T cells, or PBMCs. Subjects who had been exposed to COVID-19, were actively infected with it, or had recovered from it provided the deeply sampled blood TCRbeta repertoires that made up the dataset. A de-identified subject ID, COVID-19 status, age in years and sex were almost always included in the sample metadata. The repertoires were made available in a free public database intended to serve as a resource for research on the immune response to SARS-CoV-2. Samples were obtained from the ongoing ImmuneRACE study (first 160 participants) and from some 1,200 subjects provided by 6 global collaborators.

General findings and caveats noted by the study authors: Clinical and demographic metadata were provided uncurated, with the amount varying by source and participant.

Whole blood was collected in K2EDTA tubes by collaborating institutions according to the institutions' own protocols. For TCRbeta analysis, collaborator samples were shipped as frozen whole blood, as isolated PBMCs, or as DNA extracted from either sample type. TCRbeta CDR3 regions were amplified from genomic DNA using the immunoSEQ Assay, a bias-controlled multiplex PCR. The authors processed their data as follows. The number of nucleated cells in each sample was estimated from the amplification of reference gene primers within the assay. To quantify the absolute abundance of each unique TCRbeta CDR3 rearrangement, sequence reads were collapsed and filtered. For each sample, productive Simpson clonality was calculated by taking the square root of Simpson's diversity index across productive rearrangements. TCRdb mirrors the immuneACCESS table, restricted to in-frame sequences. Some clones are absent from its copies; in checked studies, under half trace to an unresolved V gene, and the reason for the others is unknown. V, J and clone size are those of that table, while D and trimming were read from the DNA. The table for this sample lists some 150,000 clones; 80% to 90% of them were counted only once. Around 2.9% of the sample is held by the ten biggest clonotypes.

V lost 5 bases and J lost 3 bases, and the count of bases not matched to a germline gene is 4. The germline V gene encodes CDR1 MNHNY and CDR2 SVGAGI (reference sequence). From the cysteine up to the phenylalanine, the CDR3 has a length of 13 residues. The CDR3 DNA has 39 bases and is translated from base 1. Concerning this clone itself: The antigen it binds to is not known. No base quality values were provided; no much bigger clone lies one nucleotide off.

The V gene is TRBV6-6 and the J gene is TRBJ2-7; a stretch of 7 junction bases matches TRBD1. The sequence came from a woman in her sixties or seventies with active COVID-19. The sample consisted of peripheral blood. Read as DNA, the sequence is TGTGCCAGCAGTAAGGGACAGCTCTACGAGCAGTACTTC. Translated, this gives CASSKGQLYEQYF.